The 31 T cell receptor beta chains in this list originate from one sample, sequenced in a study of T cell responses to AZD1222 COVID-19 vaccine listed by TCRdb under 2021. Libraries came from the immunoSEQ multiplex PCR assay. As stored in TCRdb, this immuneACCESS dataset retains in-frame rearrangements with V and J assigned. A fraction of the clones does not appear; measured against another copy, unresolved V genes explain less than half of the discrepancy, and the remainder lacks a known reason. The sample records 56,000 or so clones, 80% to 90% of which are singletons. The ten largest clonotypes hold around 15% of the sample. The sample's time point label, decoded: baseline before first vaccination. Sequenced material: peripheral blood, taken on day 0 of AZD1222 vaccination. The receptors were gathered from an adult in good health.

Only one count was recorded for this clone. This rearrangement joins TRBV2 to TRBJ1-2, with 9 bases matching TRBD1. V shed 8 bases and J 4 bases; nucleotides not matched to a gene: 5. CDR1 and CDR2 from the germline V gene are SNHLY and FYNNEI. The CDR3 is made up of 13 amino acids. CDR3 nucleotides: TGTGCCAGCCCCGGGACAGGGACCTATGGCTACACCTTC. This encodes CASPGTGTYGYTF.

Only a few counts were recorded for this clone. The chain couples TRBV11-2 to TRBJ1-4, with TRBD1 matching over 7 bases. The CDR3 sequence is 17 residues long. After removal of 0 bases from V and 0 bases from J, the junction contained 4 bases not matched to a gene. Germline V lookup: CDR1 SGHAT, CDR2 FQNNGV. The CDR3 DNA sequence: TGTGCCAGCAGCTTAGATCCAAGGGGGCCAACTAATGAAAAACTGTTTTTT. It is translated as CASSLDPRGPTNEKLFF.

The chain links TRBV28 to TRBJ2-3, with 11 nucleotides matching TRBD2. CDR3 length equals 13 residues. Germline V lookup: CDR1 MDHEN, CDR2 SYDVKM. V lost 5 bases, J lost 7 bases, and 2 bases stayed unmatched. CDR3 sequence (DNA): TGTGCCAGCAGTGTAGCGGGGGGGCATACGCAGTATTTT. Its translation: CASSVAGGHTQYF.

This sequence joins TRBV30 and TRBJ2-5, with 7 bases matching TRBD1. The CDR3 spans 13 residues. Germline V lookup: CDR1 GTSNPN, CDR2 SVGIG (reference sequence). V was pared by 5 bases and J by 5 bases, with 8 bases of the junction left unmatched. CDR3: CAWEGDREETQYF. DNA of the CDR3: TGTGCCTGGGAAGGTGACAGGGAGGAGACCCAGTACTTC.

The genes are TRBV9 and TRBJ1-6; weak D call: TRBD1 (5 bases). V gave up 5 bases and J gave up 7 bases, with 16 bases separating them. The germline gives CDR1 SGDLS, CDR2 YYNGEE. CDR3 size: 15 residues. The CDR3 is CASRDRDVLNSPLHF. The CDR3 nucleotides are TGTGCCAGCAGAGACCGGGACGTGTTAAATTCACCCCTCCACTTT.

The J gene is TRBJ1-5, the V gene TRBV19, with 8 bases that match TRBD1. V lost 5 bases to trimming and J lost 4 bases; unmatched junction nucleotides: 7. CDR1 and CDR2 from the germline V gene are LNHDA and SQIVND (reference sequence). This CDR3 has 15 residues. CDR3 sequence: CASSSADRGNQPQHF. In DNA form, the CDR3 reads TGTGCCAGTAGTTCCGCCGACAGGGGAAATCAGCCCCAGCATTTT.

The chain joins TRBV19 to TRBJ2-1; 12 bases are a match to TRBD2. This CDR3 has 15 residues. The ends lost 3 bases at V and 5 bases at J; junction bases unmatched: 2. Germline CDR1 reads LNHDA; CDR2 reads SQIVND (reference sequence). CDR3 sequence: CASSIWTSGDNEQFF. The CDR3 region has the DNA TGTGCCAGTAGTATCTGGACTAGCGGGGACAATGAGCAGTTCTTC.

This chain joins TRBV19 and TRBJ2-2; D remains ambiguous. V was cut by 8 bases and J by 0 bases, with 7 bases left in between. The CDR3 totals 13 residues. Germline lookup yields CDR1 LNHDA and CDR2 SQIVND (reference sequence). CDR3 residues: CASPTPNTGELFF. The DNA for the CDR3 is TGTGCCAGTCCTACACCGAACACCGGGGAGCTGTTTTTT.

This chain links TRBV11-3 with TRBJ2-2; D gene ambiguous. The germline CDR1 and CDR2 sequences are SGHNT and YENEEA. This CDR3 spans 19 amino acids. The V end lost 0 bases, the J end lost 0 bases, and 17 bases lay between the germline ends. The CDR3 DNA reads TGTGCCAGCAGCTTAGATCTAAGGTTTGGCGGATCGAACACCGGGGAGCTGTTTTTT. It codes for CASSLDLRFGGSNTGELFF.

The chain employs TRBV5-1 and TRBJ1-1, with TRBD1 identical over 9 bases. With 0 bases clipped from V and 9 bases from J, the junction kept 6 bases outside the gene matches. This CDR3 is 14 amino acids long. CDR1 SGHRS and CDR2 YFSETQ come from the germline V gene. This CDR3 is CASSLDLGQGKAFF. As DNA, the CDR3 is TGCGCCAGCAGCTTGGATTTGGGACAGGGTAAAGCTTTCTTT.

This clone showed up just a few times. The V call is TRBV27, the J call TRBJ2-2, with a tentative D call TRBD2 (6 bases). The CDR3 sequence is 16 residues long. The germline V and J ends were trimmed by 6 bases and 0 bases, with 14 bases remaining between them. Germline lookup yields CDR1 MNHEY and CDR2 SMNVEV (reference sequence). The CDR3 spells CASSPRLVPNTGELFF. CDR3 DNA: TGTGCCAGCAGCCCCCGACTAGTCCCGAACACCGGGGAGCTGTTTTTT.

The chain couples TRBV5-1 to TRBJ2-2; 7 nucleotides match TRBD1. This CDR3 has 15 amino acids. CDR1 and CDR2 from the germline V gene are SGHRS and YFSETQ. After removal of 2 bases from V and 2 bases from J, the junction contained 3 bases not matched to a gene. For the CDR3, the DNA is TGCGCCAGCAGCTTCGGGACAGCTAACACCGGGGAGCTGTTTTTT. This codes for CASSFGTANTGELFF.

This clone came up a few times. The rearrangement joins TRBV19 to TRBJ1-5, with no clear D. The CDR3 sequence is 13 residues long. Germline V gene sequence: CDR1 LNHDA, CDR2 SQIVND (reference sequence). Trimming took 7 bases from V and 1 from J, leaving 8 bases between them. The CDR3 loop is CASNKLSNQPQHF. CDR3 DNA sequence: TGTGCCAGTAACAAGCTAAGCAATCAGCCCCAGCATTTT.

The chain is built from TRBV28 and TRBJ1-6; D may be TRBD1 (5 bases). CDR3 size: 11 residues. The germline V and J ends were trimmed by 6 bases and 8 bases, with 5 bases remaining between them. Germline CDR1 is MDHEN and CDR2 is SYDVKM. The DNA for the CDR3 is TGTGCCAGCAGGGGGGATTCACCCCTCCACTTT. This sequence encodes CASRGDSPLHF.

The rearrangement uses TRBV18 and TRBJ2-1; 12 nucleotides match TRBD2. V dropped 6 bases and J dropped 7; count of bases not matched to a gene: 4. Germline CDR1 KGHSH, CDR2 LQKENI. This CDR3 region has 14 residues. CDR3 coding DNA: TGTGCCAGCTCTCTAGCGGGGGGGCTTAATGAGCAGTTCTTC. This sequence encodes CASSLAGGLNEQFF.

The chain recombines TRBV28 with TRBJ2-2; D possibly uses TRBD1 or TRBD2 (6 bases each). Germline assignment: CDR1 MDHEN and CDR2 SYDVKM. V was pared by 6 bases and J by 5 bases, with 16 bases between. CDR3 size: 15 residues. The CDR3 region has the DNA TGTGCCAGCAGAACCGGGGGCCTTGGGACCGGGGAGCTGTTTTTT. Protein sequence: CASRTGGLGTGELFF.

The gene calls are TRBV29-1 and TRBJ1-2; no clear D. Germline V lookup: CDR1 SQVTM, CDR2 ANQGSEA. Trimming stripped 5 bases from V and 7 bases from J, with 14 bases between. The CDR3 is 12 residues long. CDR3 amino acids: CSVQVGSTGYTF. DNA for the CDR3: TGCAGCGTTCAAGTGGGGAGTACTGGCTACACCTTC.

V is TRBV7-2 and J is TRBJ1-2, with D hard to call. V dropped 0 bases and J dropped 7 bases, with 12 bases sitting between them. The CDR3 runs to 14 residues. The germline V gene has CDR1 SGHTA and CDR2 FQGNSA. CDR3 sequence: CASSLALSTGGYTF. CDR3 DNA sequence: TGTGCCAGCAGCTTAGCCCTCTCGACGGGTGGCTACACCTTC.

DNA for the CDR3: TGTGCCACTCACATTCTTTCTGGACATAAGACTGAAGCTTTCTTT. Translating gives CATHILSGHKTEAFF. This rearrangement joins TRBV19 to TRBJ1-1, with D possibly TRBD1 on 5 matching bases. This CDR3 comprises 15 residues. Germline loops: CDR1 LNHDA, CDR2 SQIVND (reference sequence). Trimming took off 10 bases at V and 5 bases at J, with 23 bases between the two ends.

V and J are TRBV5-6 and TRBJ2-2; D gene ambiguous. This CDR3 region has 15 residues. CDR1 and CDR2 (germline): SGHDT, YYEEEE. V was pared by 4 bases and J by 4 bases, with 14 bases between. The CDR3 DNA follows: TGTGCCAGCAGCCTTGGACCAACGGGCACCGGGGAGCTGTTTTTT. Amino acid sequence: CASSLGPTGTGELFF.

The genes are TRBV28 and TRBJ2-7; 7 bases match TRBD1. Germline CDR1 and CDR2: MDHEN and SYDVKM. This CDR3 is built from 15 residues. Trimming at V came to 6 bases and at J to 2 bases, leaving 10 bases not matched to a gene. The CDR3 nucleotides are TGTGCCAGCAGATCCAGACAGGGTGGGACCTACGAGCAGTACTTC. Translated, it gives CASRSRQGGTYEQYF.

In DNA form, the CDR3 reads TGTGCCAGCAGTCCTTTTCACAGACTTTGGGTGAAGGGCTACACCTTC. Translating it yields CASSPFHRLWVKGYTF. The chain uses TRBV27 and TRBJ1-2; D remains ambiguous. The CDR3 is made up of 16 amino acids. Trimming cost V 5 bases and J 8 bases, with 24 bases left between them. Per the germline V gene, CDR1 is MNHEY and CDR2 is SMNVEV (reference sequence).

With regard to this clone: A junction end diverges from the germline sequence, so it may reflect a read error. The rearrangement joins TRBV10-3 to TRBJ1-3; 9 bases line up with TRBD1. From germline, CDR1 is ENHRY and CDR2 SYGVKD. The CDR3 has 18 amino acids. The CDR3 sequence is CAIGDAGQGFFSGNTIYF. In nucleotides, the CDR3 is TGTGCCATCGGTGATGCGGGACAGGGATTTTTCTCTGGAAACACCATATATTTT.

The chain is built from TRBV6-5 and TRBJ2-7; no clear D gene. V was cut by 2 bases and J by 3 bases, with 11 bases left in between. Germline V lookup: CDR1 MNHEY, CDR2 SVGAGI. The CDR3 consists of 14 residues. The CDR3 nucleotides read TGTGCCAGCAGTTACCTGGGGAAGGGCTACGAGCAGTACTTC. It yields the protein CASSYLGKGYEQYF.

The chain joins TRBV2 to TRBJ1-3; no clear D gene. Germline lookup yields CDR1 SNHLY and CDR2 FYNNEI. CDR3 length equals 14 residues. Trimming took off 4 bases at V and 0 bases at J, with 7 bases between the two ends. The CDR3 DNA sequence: TGTGCCAGCAGTGTGGAATACTCTGGAAACACCATATATTTT. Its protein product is CASSVEYSGNTIYF.

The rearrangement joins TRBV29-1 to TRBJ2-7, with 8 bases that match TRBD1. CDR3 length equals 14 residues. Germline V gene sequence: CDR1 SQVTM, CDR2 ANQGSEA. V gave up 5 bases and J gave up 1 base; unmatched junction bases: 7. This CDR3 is CSVRPRDRSYEQYF. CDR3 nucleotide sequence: TGCAGCGTTCGGCCCCGGGACAGGTCCTACGAGCAGTACTTC.

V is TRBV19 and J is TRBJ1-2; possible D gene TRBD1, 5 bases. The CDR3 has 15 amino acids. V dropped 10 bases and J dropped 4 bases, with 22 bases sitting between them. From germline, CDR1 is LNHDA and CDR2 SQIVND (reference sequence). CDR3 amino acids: CATRPQGGAAYGYTF. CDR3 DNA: TGTGCCACCCGCCCCCAAGGTGGGGCCGCCTATGGCTACACCTTC.

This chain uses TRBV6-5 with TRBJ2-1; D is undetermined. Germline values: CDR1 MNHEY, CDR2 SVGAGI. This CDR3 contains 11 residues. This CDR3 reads CASENYNEQFF. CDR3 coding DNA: TGTGCGAGTGAAAACTACAATGAGCAGTTCTTC.

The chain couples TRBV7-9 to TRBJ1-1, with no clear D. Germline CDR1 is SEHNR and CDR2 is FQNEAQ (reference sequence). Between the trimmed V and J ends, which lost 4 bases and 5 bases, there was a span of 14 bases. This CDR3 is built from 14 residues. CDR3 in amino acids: CASSSSGRRTEAFF. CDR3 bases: TGTGCCAGCAGCTCCAGCGGCAGGAGGACTGAAGCTTTCTTT.

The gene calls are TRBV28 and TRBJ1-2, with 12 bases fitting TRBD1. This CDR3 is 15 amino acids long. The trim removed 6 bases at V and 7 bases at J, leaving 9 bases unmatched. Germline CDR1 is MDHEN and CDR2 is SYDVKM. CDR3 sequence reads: CASRPAGTGGFGYTF. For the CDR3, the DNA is TGTGCCAGCAGACCTGCCGGGACAGGGGGCTTTGGCTACACCTTC.

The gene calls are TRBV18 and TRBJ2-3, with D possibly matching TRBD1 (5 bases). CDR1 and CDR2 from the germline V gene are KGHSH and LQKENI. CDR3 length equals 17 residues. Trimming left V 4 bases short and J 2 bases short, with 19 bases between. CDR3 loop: CASSQLPDRLITDTQYF. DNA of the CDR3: TGTGCCAGCTCACAACTTCCCGACAGACTTATCACAGATACGCAGTATTTT.